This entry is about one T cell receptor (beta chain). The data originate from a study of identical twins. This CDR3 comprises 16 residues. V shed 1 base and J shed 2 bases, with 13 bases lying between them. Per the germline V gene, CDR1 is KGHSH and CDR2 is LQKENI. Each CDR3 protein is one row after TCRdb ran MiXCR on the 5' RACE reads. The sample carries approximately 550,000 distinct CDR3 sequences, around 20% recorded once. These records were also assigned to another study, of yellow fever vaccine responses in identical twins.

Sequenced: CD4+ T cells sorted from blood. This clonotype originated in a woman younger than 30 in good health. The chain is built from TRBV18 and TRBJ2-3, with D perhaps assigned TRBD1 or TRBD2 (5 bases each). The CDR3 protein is CASSPLFGDDTDTQYF. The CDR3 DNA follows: TGTGCCAGCTCACCACTTTTTGGGGACGACACAGATACGCAGTATTTT.